A selection of T cell receptor beta chains follows, all from one sample in a study of response to subunit inactivated influenza vaccine. TCRdb reprocessed the RT-PCR reads with MiXCR, giving one entry per CDR3 protein. The sample yields around 710,000 distinct CDR3 sequences, about 15% seen once. The specimen was PBMCs from blood, collected 14 to 15 days before vaccination. The receptors were gathered from a man aged 50 to 60 who received an inactivated influenza vaccine. Each CDR3 is given with its conserved first and last residue. The D gene is left open where the match is weak. Expanded clones get a size class; other rows say once, few or many, or leave the size out.

TRBV7-8	TRBJ1-1	few	-	CASSTRPDRNTEAFF	TGTGCCAGCAGCACCCGACCCGACAGGAACACTGAAGCTTTCTTT
TRBV11-2	TRBJ2-2	few	TRBD1	CASSLTFGQANTGELFF	TGTGCCAGCAGCTTAACTTTTGGACAGGCGAACACCGGGGAGCTGTTTTTT
TRBV7-3	TRBJ1-1	-	-	CASSLLDMSRTEAFF	TGTGCCAGCAGCTTATTGGACATGAGTCGCACTGAAGCTTTCTTT
TRBV28	TRBJ2-7	-	TRBD2	CASSAGTSGSWEQYF	TGTGCCAGCAGCGCCGGGACTAGCGGGAGTTGGGAGCAGTACTTC
TRBV10-2	TRBJ2-2	-	TRBD1	CASSALQGAAGELFF	TGCGCCAGCAGTGCCTTACAGGGGGCGGCCGGGGAGCTGTTTTTT
TRBV4-1	TRBJ2-1	few	-	CASSRFAVGSSSYNEQFF	TGCGCCAGCAGCCGGTTTGCGGTGGGTTCGAGCTCCTACAATGAGCAGTTCTTC
TRBV7-9	TRBJ2-5	-	TRBD1	CASSGWDREETQYF	TGTGCCAGCAGCGGGTGGGACAGGGAAGAGACCCAGTACTTC
TRBV20-1	TRBJ2-7	-	-	CSARASGVHEQYF	TGCAGTGCTAGAGCATCAGGGGTTCACGAGCAGTACTTC
TRBV4-3	TRBJ2-1	-	-	CASSHRGYNEQFF	TGCGCCAGCAGCCACCGGGGCTACAATGAGCAGTTCTTC
TRBV6-1	TRBJ2-3	many	-	CASRLGPYTDTQYF	TGTGCCAGCCGTCTGGGGCCGTATACAGATACGCAGTATTTT
TRBV24-1	TRBJ2-5	-	-	CATSFWQQETQYF	TGTGCCACCAGCTTCTGGCAGCAGGAGACCCAGTACTTC
TRBV5-1	TRBJ1-1	few	TRBD1	CASSFRTGGSTEAFF	TGCGCCAGCAGCTTCCGGACAGGGGGGAGCACTGAAGCTTTCTTT
TRBV2	TRBJ2-1	-	-	CASSEEGGQYNEQFF	TGTGCCAGCAGTGAAGAGGGGGGGCAGTACAATGAGCAGTTCTTC
TRBV7-2	TRBJ2-2	few	-	CASSPLSNTGELFF	TGTGCCAGCAGCCCCCTCTCGAACACCGGGGAGCTGTTTTTT
TRBV6-5	TRBJ2-1	-	-	CASSYRTGPWNEQFF	TGTGCCAGCAGTTATAGAACAGGCCCGTGGAATGAGCAGTTCTTC
TRBV10-3	TRBJ2-6	few	-	CAITEGTAGANVLTF	TGTGCCATCACCGAGGGGACGGCTGGGGCCAACGTCCTGACTTTC
TRBV10-2	TRBJ2-7	few	-	CASSSKTYEQYF	TGCGCCAGCAGTTCGAAGACCTACGAGCAGTACTTC
TRBV6-1	TRBJ1-1	few	TRBD1	CASSDRAGYTEAFF	TGTGCCAGCAGCGACAGGGCCGGTTACACTGAAGCTTTCTTT
TRBV20-1	TRBJ1-1	once	TRBD1	CCARDRGQGAVRTEAFF	TGCTGTGCTAGAGACCGGGGACAGGGGGCAGTGAGGACTGAAGCTTTCTTT
TRBV9	TRBJ2-1	few	-	CASSSMGGEQFF	TGTGCCAGCAGCTCTATGGGTGGTGAGCAGTTCTTC
TRBV7-9	TRBJ2-7	few	-	CASSLVGRLTYEQYF	TGTGCCAGCAGCTTAGTCGGCAGGCTGACCTACGAGCAGTACTTC
TRBV28	TRBJ1-1	-	TRBD1	CASSLGDRVLTEAFF	TGTGCCAGCAGTTTAGGGGACAGGGTACTCACTGAAGCTTTCTTT
TRBV9	TRBJ2-2	-	-	CASSVVADGSTGELFF	TGTGCCAGCAGCGTAGTAGCGGACGGATCCACCGGGGAGCTGTTTTTT
TRBV6-1	TRBJ1-3	few	TRBD1	CASRETGGSGNTIYF	TGTGCCAGCAGGGAAACAGGGGGTTCTGGAAACACCATATATTTT
TRBV4-2	TRBJ2-1	few	-	CASSQISSPEQFF	TGTGCCAGCAGCCAAATCAGTTCCCCAGAGCAGTTCTTC
TRBV7-8	TRBJ2-2	-	TRBD2	CASSLRTSGHRTGELFF	TGTGCCAGCAGCTTACGGACTAGCGGGCACCGGACCGGGGAGCTGTTTTTT
TRBV27	TRBJ2-5	few	TRBD2	CASSLSASGETQYF	TGTGCCAGCAGTTTATCGGCTAGCGGGGAGACCCAGTACTTC
TRBV6-5	TRBJ2-3	-	-	CASTDGSTQYF	TGTGCCAGCACAGACGGGAGCACGCAGTATTTT
TRBV10-1	TRBJ2-7	-	-	CASSGRVVVDEQYF	TGCGCCAGCAGTGGTCGGGTAGTGGTTGACGAGCAGTACTTC
TRBV12-3/TRBV12-4	TRBJ2-1	few	-	CASSLVSGVVDEQFF	TGTGCCAGCAGTTTAGTTTCAGGGGTGGTGGATGAGCAGTTCTTC
TRBV29-1	TRBJ2-7	few	-	CSVANGGSYEQYF	TGCAGCGTCGCGAACGGGGGCTCCTACGAGCAGTACTTC
TRBV5-5	TRBJ2-1	-	TRBD2	CASSWGTSGGYNEQFF	TGTGCCAGCAGCTGGGGGACTAGCGGGGGCTACAATGAGCAGTTCTTC
TRBV11-2	TRBJ2-2	-	-	CASSLSGSVAGELFF	TGTGCCAGCAGCTTAAGTGGTAGCGTCGCCGGGGAGCTGTTTTTT
TRBV20-1	TRBJ2-7	few	TRBD2	CSANGRAGGEQYF	TGCAGTGCTAACGGGAGGGCCGGGGGCGAGCAGTACTTC
TRBV3-1	TRBJ1-2	few	-	CASSQPISGYTF	TGTGCCAGCAGCCAACCCATCTCGGGCTACACCTTC
TRBV18	TRBJ2-1	many	TRBD2	CASSLGTSGINEQFF	TGTGCCAGCTCACTAGGGACTAGCGGGATCAATGAGCAGTTCTTC
TRBV19	TRBJ2-1	-	-	CASSNSRGSEQFF	TGTGCCAGTAGTAACAGCCGGGGGAGTGAGCAGTTCTTC
TRBV6-2/TRBV6-3	TRBJ2-7	-	-	CASSTPIFSTEQYF	TGTGCCAGCAGTACCCCTATTTTTTCTACCGAGCAGTACTTC